This T cell receptor beta chain was identified during a study of shared clonotypes between healthy human individuals. Clones were read by immunoSEQ multiplex PCR, and TCRdb kept only the in-frame ones, dropping some. The sample includes about 710,000 clones, 72% of them seen just once. CDR1 MNHEY and CDR2 SVGAGI come from the germline V gene. After removal of 2 bases from V and 7 bases from J, the junction contained 6 bases not matched to a gene. The CDR3 covers 15 residues. The clonotype originates from a woman aged 25 to 45 in good health. Material for sequencing was memory CD4+ T cells sorted from blood. Documented subset: CD45RA-negative fraction. The genes are TRBV6-5 and TRBJ1-4; 8 nucleotides align to TRBD1. This CDR3 reads CASSYVGQGGEKLFF. The CDR3 coding sequence is TGTGCCAGCAGTTACGTTGGACAGGGAGGTGAAAAACTGTTTTTT.